The clone carrying this T cell receptor beta chain has at least ten counts. TCR beta CDR3 sequences were amplified from RNA transcripts. RT-PCR in the first round (using the HTBI primer set) targeted the TCR CDR3. TCRdb called the multiplex PCR reads again in MiXCR, with one record for every CDR3 protein. The data contain over 200,000 distinct CDR3 sequences, more than 12% of them singletons. This sample was included in a study of T cells in Graves' hyperthyroidism and ophthalmopathy. The germline V gene encodes CDR1 GTSNPN and CDR2 SVGIG (reference sequence). J was trimmed by 4 bases and V by 3 bases; bases with no gene match: 8. This CDR3 region has 14 residues.

This TCR was sampled from a woman aged 35 to 49 with Graves' hyperthyroidism that later progressed to Graves' ophthalmopathy. The chain recombines TRBV30 with TRBJ2-5; 7 bases are shared with TRBD1. Sequencing was carried out using blood. DNA for the CDR3: TGTGCCTGGAGCGACAGGGCGTTGGGAGAGACCCAGTACTTC. Amino acid sequence: CAWSDRALGETQYF.